The rows below give T cell receptor beta chains drawn from one sample of a study of T cells in localized non-small cell lung cancer. Some clones are missing from TCRdb's copy, which holds only in-frame ones; the method was immunoSEQ multiplex PCR. This sample has some 17,000 clones, with nearly 90% found just once. The sample here was peripheral blood mononuclear cells, taken before any cancer treatment. Receptors were obtained from a woman aged 40-75 years with stage III lung adenocarcinoma. The CDR3 runs from the conserved cysteine through the conserved F or W. D genes are given only for firm matches. Clone sizes are given selectively: once, few, many, or a class where the clone is expanded.

clone_size d_call j_call v_call cdr3_aa cdr3_nt
NA NA TRBJ1-3 TRBV7-9 CASSFDRSSGNTIYF TGTGCCAGCAGCTTTGACCGGAGCTCTGGAAACACCATATATTTT
NA NA TRBJ2-2 TRBV30 CAWRAGDYTGELFF TGTGCCTGGAGGGCAGGGGACTACACCGGGGAGCTGTTTTTT
NA TRBD2 TRBJ2-5 TRBV2 CASSSEGGGTETRYF TGTGCCAGCAGCTCTGAGGGCGGGGGGACCGAGACCCGGTACTTC
NA TRBD1 TRBJ1-6 TRBV2 CASRDDRAGSPLHF TGTGCCAGCAGAGACGACAGGGCGGGCTCACCCCTCCACTTT
NA NA TRBJ2-2 TRBV19 CASSIRGGGGELFF TGTGCCAGTAGTATAAGAGGGGGAGGCGGGGAGCTGTTTTTT
NA TRBD1 TRBJ2-7 TRBV30 CAWEPGQGFHEQYF TGTGCCTGGGAGCCGGGACAGGGGTTTCACGAGCAGTACTTC
NA NA TRBJ2-7 TRBV4-1 CASSQVGVYEQYF TGCGCCAGCAGCCAAGTAGGAGTGTACGAGCAGTACTTC
NA TRBD1 TRBJ2-2 TRBV30 CAWSVGGGGTGELFF TGTGCCTGGAGTGTAGGGGGCGGTGGCACCGGGGAGCTGTTTTTT
few TRBD1 TRBJ1-1 TRBV18 CASQGDDTEAFF TGTGCCAGCCAGGGGGATGACACTGAAGCTTTCTTT
NA NA TRBJ1-2 TRBV27 CASSLSGSDYTF TGTGCCAGCAGTTTATCGGGGTCCGACTACACCTTC
NA TRBD1 TRBJ2-3 TRBV7-2 CASSLMRGPDTQYF TGTGCCAGCAGCTTAATGAGGGGGCCAGATACGCAGTATTTT
NA NA TRBJ2-5 TRBV7-9 CASSLSSAVGFWETQYF TGTGCCAGCAGCTTATCTTCGGCGGTGGGTTTTTGGGAGACCCAGTACTTC
few NA TRBJ2-5 TRBV29-1 CSVEELGETQYF TGCAGCGTTGAAGAGCTGGGGGAGACCCAGTACTTC
once NA TRBJ1-5 TRBV6-5 CASSYSRTGIGPQHF TGTGCCAGCAGTTACTCCCGGACCGGAATCGGGCCCCAGCATTTT
NA NA TRBJ1-4 TRBV11-3 CASSPSGVANEKLFF TGTGCCAGCAGCCCGTCGGGGGTGGCTAATGAAAAACTGTTTTTT
NA NA TRBJ1-1 TRBV29-1 CSAIKYLGVNTEAFF TGCAGTGCCATAAAGTACCTGGGGGTAAACACTGAAGCTTTCTTT
NA NA TRBJ2-3 TRBV2 CASREGMSTDTQYF TGTGCCAGCAGGGAGGGAATGAGCACAGATACGCAGTATTTT
NA NA TRBJ2-7 TRBV27 CASSTRQSSYEQYF TGTGCCAGCAGTACCAGACAGAGCTCCTACGAGCAGTACTTC
NA NA TRBJ2-3 TRBV9 CASSGGGGETDTQYF TGTGCCAGCAGCGGTGGAGGAGGGGAGACAGATACGCAGTATTTT
NA NA TRBJ1-5 TRBV9 CASSDGVNQPQHF TGTGCCAGCAGCGACGGAGTCAATCAGCCCCAGCATTTT
NA TRBD1 TRBJ2-4 TRBV2 CATTGTGGFLQYF TGTGCCACCACCGGGACAGGGGGCTTCCTTCAGTACTTC
NA NA TRBJ1-1 TRBV19 CASSIGLEAFF TGTGCCAGTAGTATCGGGCTTGAAGCTTTCTTT
NA NA TRBJ1-5 TRBV6-6 CASSYPGGGNQPQHF TGTGCCAGCAGTTACCCCGGCGGGGGCAATCAGCCCCAGCATTTT
NA NA TRBJ1-6 TRBV30 CAWDRQRTPLHF TGTGCCTGGGACAGGCAGCGGACACCCCTCCACTTT
NA NA TRBJ2-2 TRBV5-8 CASSWGRAIPGELFF TGTGCCAGCAGCTGGGGACGGGCAATCCCCGGGGAGCTGTTTTTT
NA NA TRBJ2-1 TRBV27 CASSWGLVGNEQFF TGTGCCAGCAGTTGGGGGCTGGTAGGCAATGAGCAGTTCTTC
NA NA TRBJ2-6 TRBV9 CASSVSGGLTSGANVLTF TGTGCCAGCAGCGTAAGTGGGGGTCTAACCTCTGGGGCCAACGTCCTGACTTTC
few TRBD1 TRBJ1-5 TRBV6-1 CASSVTGYNQPQHF TGTGCCAGCAGTGTGACAGGGTACAATCAGCCCCAGCATTTT
NA TRBD2 TRBJ2-3 TRBV30 CAWSDLAGAFNTQYF TGTGCCTGGAGTGATTTAGCGGGAGCTTTCAATACGCAGTATTTT
NA NA TRBJ2-5 TRBV7-6 CASSLAEGETQYF TGTGCCAGCAGCTTAGCTGAGGGAGAGACCCAGTACTTC
few NA TRBJ2-1 TRBV14 CASSPLTVTREQFF TGTGCCAGCAGCCCCCTGACAGTCACTAGGGAGCAGTTCTTC
few TRBD1 TRBJ1-6 TRBV30 CAWKQGYNSPLHF TGTGCCTGGAAACAGGGGTATAATTCACCCCTCCACTTT
NA NA TRBJ2-5 TRBV7-3 CASSPGQGRETQYF TGTGCCAGCAGCCCAGGGCAGGGCCGGGAGACCCAGTACTTC
NA NA TRBJ2-3 TRBV9 CASSVARGTPSTDTQYF TGTGCCAGCAGCGTAGCCCGTGGGACACCCAGTACAGATACGCAGTATTTT
NA NA TRBJ2-3 TRBV29-1 CSGTRTVGSPDTQYF TGCAGCGGGACACGGACAGTAGGGTCCCCAGATACGCAGTATTTT
NA NA TRBJ1-6 TRBV2 CASRQRLENSPLHF TGTGCCAGCAGGCAAAGGTTGGAGAATTCACCCCTCCACTTT
NA TRBD2 TRBJ2-7 TRBV7-2 CASSLVGAGVLTYEQYF TGTGCCAGCAGCTTAGTTGGAGCGGGAGTGTTAACCTACGAGCAGTACTTC
NA TRBD2 TRBJ2-5 TRBV4-3 CASSQASGGAMETQYF TGCGCCAGCAGCCAAGCTAGCGGGGGGGCTATGGAGACCCAGTACTTC
NA NA TRBJ1-5 TRBV7-2 CASSLVVTENQPQHF TGTGCCAGCAGCTTAGTAGTGACAGAAAATCAGCCCCAGCATTTT
NA TRBD1 TRBJ1-6 TRBV7-9 CASSGLGQYNSPLHF TGTGCCAGCAGCGGGCTGGGACAGTATAATTCACCCCTCCACTTT
NA TRBD1 TRBJ1-4 TRBV19 CASSGDRQSEKLFF TGTGCCAGTAGCGGGGACAGGCAAAGTGAAAAACTGTTTTTT
NA TRBD1 TRBJ2-5 TRBV30 CASSSGGPETQYF TGTGCCTCGTCTTCAGGGGGACCAGAGACCCAGTACTTC
NA NA TRBJ2-5 TRBV9 CASSVQPGPGETQYF TGTGCCAGCAGCGTACAGCCGGGGCCGGGAGAGACCCAGTACTTC
NA TRBD2 TRBJ2-5 TRBV6-6 CASSPAGVAQYF TGTGCCAGCAGTCCCGCGGGAGTGGCCCAGTACTTC
NA NA TRBJ2-4 TRBV10-2 CASSETGRGNIQYF TGCGCCAGCAGTGAAACAGGGCGGGGAAACATTCAGTACTTC
NA TRBD2 TRBJ2-3 TRBV28 CASRGGAGTDTQYF TGTGCTTCCCGGGGGGGGGCTGGCACAGATACGCAGTATTTT
NA NA TRBJ1-5 TRBV6-1 CASMWGVGNQPQHF TGTGCCAGCATGTGGGGGGTGGGCAATCAGCCCCAGCATTTT
NA NA TRBJ1-2 TRBV9 CASSSVASNYGYTF TGTGCCAGCAGCTCAGTGGCATCGAACTATGGCTACACCTTC
NA NA TRBJ1-1 TRBV19 CASSINPALMNTEAFF TGTGCCAGTAGTATTAATCCGGCCCTCATGAACACTGAAGCTTTCTTT
NA NA TRBJ2-1 TRBV19 CASSIDPGGPYNEQFF TGTGCCAGTAGTATAGATCCGGGGGGCCCCTACAATGAGCAGTTCTTC
NA NA TRBJ2-2 TRBV7-8 CASRRGLTGELFF TGTGCCAGCAGGAGGGGACTCACCGGGGAGCTGTTTTTT
NA NA TRBJ1-1 TRBV5-6 CASSLGQVNEAFF TGTGCCAGCAGCTTGGGACAGGTGAATGAAGCTTTCTTT
NA NA TRBJ1-4 TRBV7-2 CASSFFPWGKGEKLFF TGTGCCAGCAGCTTTTTCCCGTGGGGGAAGGGGGAAAAACTGTTTTTT
NA TRBD1 TRBJ2-2 TRBV10-1 CASSVSRTGKESFTGELFF TGCGCCAGCAGTGTCTCGAGGACAGGGAAGGAAAGTTTCACCGGGGAGCTGTTTTTT
NA NA TRBJ1-4 TRBV19 CASSIVTVLGTNEKLFF TGTGCCAGTAGTATAGTAACGGTCTTGGGAACTAATGAAAAACTGTTTTTT
NA NA TRBJ2-7 TRBV6-5 CASSSGGNLYEQYF TGTGCCAGCAGTTCCGGCGGAAACCTCTACGAGCAGTACTTC
once TRBD2 TRBJ2-1 TRBV5-6 CASSFQRGRSYNEQFF TGTGCCAGCAGCTTCCAGCGGGGACGCTCCTACAATGAGCAGTTCTTC